The 32 T cell receptor beta chains presented below share a single source sample, sequenced in a study of blood T cell repertoires in COVID-19. Using immunoSEQ multiplex PCR, the repertoire was profiled, and TCRdb retains in-frame clones only, with some absent. The data contain around 130,000 clones, approximately 84% of them seen just once; the ten biggest clones take up 17%. The sample taken for sequencing was peripheral blood. Every receptor here comes from a woman over 75 with acute or convalescent COVID-19.

The V and J genes are TRBV5-1 and TRBJ1-1; 11 bases are shared with TRBD1. The CDR3 totals 14 residues. CDR1 and CDR2 (germline): SGHRS, YFSETQ. J lost 8 bases, V lost 4 bases, and 7 bases had no gene match. CDR3 sequence (DNA): TGCGCCAGCAGCCCGGGACAGGGGGGAATGGAAGCTTTCTTT. It yields the protein CASSPGQGGMEAFF.

This chain connects TRBV6-5 to TRBJ1-1; D gene uncertain. Germline V CDR1 and CDR2: MNHEY, SVGAGI. The CDR3 has 15 amino acids. V shed 0 bases and J shed 5 bases, with 13 bases lying between them. CDR3 nucleotides: TGTGCCAGCAGTTACTCTAGGCGGGCTGGGACTGAAGCTTTCTTT. Its protein product is CASSYSRRAGTEAFF.

The chain joins TRBV5-5 to TRBJ1-1, with a weak D call TRBD1 (6 bases). Germline V gene lookup returns CDR1 SGHKS and CDR2 YYEKEE (reference sequence). The CDR3 is 16 amino acids. V lost 4 bases and J lost 7, with 23 bases in between. This CDR3 is CASSINYRDPLGEAFF. DNA for the CDR3: TGTGCCAGCAGCATAAACTACAGGGACCCGTTAGGTGAAGCTTTCTTT.

This clone was observed a single time. The rearrangement joins TRBV5-1 to TRBJ2-3, with a possible D match to TRBD1 (6 bases). The CDR3 sequence is 14 residues long. Deletions cut 3 bases from V and 5 bases from J, with 13 bases between. Germline CDR1 SGHRS, CDR2 YFSETQ. In DNA form, the CDR3 reads TGCGCCAGCAGCTCCAGGGGTTTTGAAGATACGCAGTATTTT. Protein product: CASSSRGFEDTQYF.

The rearrangement links TRBV6-5 to TRBJ1-1, with 7 bases fitting TRBD1. This CDR3 comprises 14 residues. With V trimmed by 6 bases and J by 6 bases, 10 bases remained unmatched. Germline V gene sequence: CDR1 MNHEY, CDR2 SVGAGI. This CDR3 is CASRPDRDTSEAFF. The DNA for the CDR3 is TGTGCCAGCAGGCCTGACAGGGATACGTCTGAAGCTTTCTTT.

The chain is built from TRBV27 and TRBJ2-2; D is unresolved. Trimming shortened V by 3 bases and J by 2 bases, and 10 bases separated the two germline ends. The CDR3 runs to 15 residues. Per the germline V gene, CDR1 is MNHEY and CDR2 is SMNVEV (reference sequence). The CDR3 is CASSFSTGNTGELFF. The CDR3 bases are TGTGCCAGCAGTTTCTCCACGGGTAACACCGGGGAGCTGTTTTTT.

The V and J genes are TRBV7-9 and TRBJ1-6; 9 bases agree with TRBD1. Germline lookup yields CDR1 SEHNR and CDR2 FQNEAQ (reference sequence). CDR3 length: 16 amino acids. The junction had 11 bases not matched to a gene; V was cut back by 5 bases and J by 9 bases. DNA for the CDR3: TGTGCCAGCAGCGGGGACAGGGTTTACCCCCCTTCACCCCTCCACTTT. Its translation: CASSGDRVYPPSPLHF.

The chain combines TRBV18 with TRBJ2-7; 9 bases align to TRBD1. Germline CDR1 is KGHSH and CDR2 is LQKENI. This CDR3 has 19 amino acids. V gave up 6 bases and J gave up 0 bases; unmatched junction bases: 18. CDR3 sequence (DNA): TGTGCCAGCTCTCGGACCCGGGACAGGGAATGGTCGGGCTCCTACGAGCAGTACTTC. This gives the protein CASSRTRDREWSGSYEQYF.

The gene calls are TRBV5-4 and TRBJ1-3; D is unresolved. Germline lookup yields CDR1 SGHNT and CDR2 YYREEE (reference sequence). This CDR3 spans 13 amino acids. The V and J ends lost 4 bases and 4 bases respectively, with 9 bases between them. CDR3 coding DNA: TGTGCCAGCAGCCCAACCGGGGGAAACACCATATATTTT. Its translation: CASSPTGGNTIYF.

The V call is TRBV6-5, the J call TRBJ2-5; weak D call: TRBD2 (6 bases). The CDR3 spans 13 residues. The germline gives CDR1 MNHEY, CDR2 SVGAGI. Trimming took 5 bases from V and 5 from J, leaving 12 bases between them. The CDR3 DNA sequence: TGTGCCAGCAGTCGGGAAGGGAGGGAGACCCAGTACTTC. Encoded protein: CASSREGRETQYF.

The chain employs TRBV5-5 and TRBJ2-7, with TRBD1 matching 8 bases. Germline CDR1 reads SGHKS; CDR2 reads YYEKEE (reference sequence). The ends lost 4 bases at V and 1 base at J; junction bases unmatched: 7. The CDR3 is made up of 15 amino acids. The CDR3: CASSPTGVSSYEQYF. The CDR3 nucleotides read TGTGCCAGCAGCCCGACAGGGGTCTCATCCTACGAGCAGTACTTC.

The rearrangement joins TRBV2 to TRBJ1-1, with D uncertain. Germline assignment: CDR1 SNHLY and CDR2 FYNNEI. This CDR3 region has 13 residues. V shed 6 bases and J shed 5 bases, with 13 bases lying between them. This chain's CDR3 is CASRLIQTTEAFF. Here the CDR3 DNA reads TGTGCCAGCAGGTTAATACAGACGACTGAAGCTTTCTTT.

V and J are TRBV2 and TRBJ2-7; possible D gene TRBD1, 6 bases. Per germline, CDR1 SNHLY and CDR2 FYNNEI. V was cut by 2 bases and J by 6 bases, with 20 bases left in between. The CDR3 is 16 amino acids. The CDR3 DNA is TGTGCCAGCAGTGAACGGGGAACAGGGAATTCGGGCGAGCAGTACTTC. Encoded protein: CASSERGTGNSGEQYF.

The chain employs TRBV19 and TRBJ1-1, with 9 bases lining up with TRBD1. CDR1 is LNHDA and CDR2 is SQIVND in the germline V gene (reference sequence). The CDR3 covers 17 residues. V lost 4 bases and J lost 4; bases outside the gene matches: 13. The CDR3 DNA follows: TGTGCCAGTAGTAGACCGGGGGAGACAGGGGGAGGCACTGAAGCTTTCTTT. Protein sequence: CASSRPGETGGGTEAFF.

The gene calls are TRBV7-2 and TRBJ2-7; the match to TRBD2 covers 9 bases. CDR1 is SGHTA and CDR2 is FQGNSA in the germline V gene. This CDR3 is 15 amino acids long. V lost 5 bases to trimming and J lost 7 bases; unmatched junction nucleotides: 12. The CDR3 loop reads CASSPVIAGVQEQYF. The CDR3 DNA is TGTGCCAGCAGCCCAGTGATAGCGGGAGTACAAGAGCAGTACTTC.

This rearrangement joins TRBV5-1 to TRBJ2-7; 11 bases agree with TRBD2. V was clipped by 0 bases and J by 3 bases; unmatched bases: 8. The CDR3 has 17 residues. Germline-derived CDR1 and CDR2 are SGHRS and YFSETQ. This CDR3 reads CASSLGSTSGEVYEQYF. The CDR3, as DNA: TGCGCCAGCAGCTTGGGGTCGACTAGCGGGGAAGTCTACGAGCAGTACTTC.

The gene calls are TRBV6-2 or TRBV6-3 and TRBJ2-6, with D tentatively TRBD2 (6 bases). Trimming cost V 6 bases and J 2 bases, with 11 bases left between them. This CDR3 contains 15 residues. CDR1 MNHEY and CDR2 SVGEGT come from the germline V gene. CDR3: CASSSGGAGANVLTF. As DNA, the CDR3 is TGTGCCAGCAGCTCAGGAGGGGCTGGGGCCAACGTCCTGACTTTC.

The chain has TRBV27 and TRBJ2-1; D is possibly TRBD2 (6 bases). Between the trimmed V and J ends, which lost 5 bases and 7 bases, there was a span of 21 bases. The CDR3 is 16 residues long. Looked up from germline, CDR1 is MNHEY and CDR2 is SMNVEV (reference sequence). The CDR3 protein is CASSQHERGTFNEQFF. The CDR3 DNA sequence: TGTGCCAGCAGTCAACATGAACGGGGGACCTTTAATGAGCAGTTCTTC.

The chain joins TRBV2 to TRBJ2-1, with a weak D call TRBD2 (5 bases). V lost 5 bases, J lost 6 bases, and 20 bases lay in between. The CDR3 consists of 16 residues. The V gene's germline CDR1 is SNHLY and CDR2 FYNNEI. CDR3 residues: CASSTPGRRAFNEQFF. The CDR3 DNA follows: TGTGCCAGCAGTACGCCTGGGAGACGGGCCTTCAATGAGCAGTTCTTC.

V usage is TRBV30 and J usage is TRBJ1-4; D ambiguous. The V and J ends lost 8 bases and 8 bases respectively, with 15 bases between them. The CDR3 contains 12 residues. Germline V gives CDR1 GTSNPN, CDR2 SVGIG (reference sequence). CDR3 in amino acids: CATAGLGEKLFF. Here the CDR3 DNA reads TGTGCCACCGCGGGCCTCGGGGAAAAACTGTTTTTT.

The chain combines TRBV7-2 with TRBJ2-7, with 10 nucleotides matching TRBD1. The CDR3 totals 15 residues. CDR1 is SGHTA and CDR2 is FQGNSA in the germline V gene. Germline trimming cut 5 bases from V and 3 bases from J; bases unmatched to any gene: 7. The CDR3 is CASSELGQGFYEQYF. The CDR3 DNA follows: TGTGCCAGCAGCGAGCTGGGACAGGGGTTCTACGAGCAGTACTTC.

The chain couples TRBV19 to TRBJ2-4; the match to TRBD1 covers 7 bases. CDR1 LNHDA and CDR2 SQIVND come from the germline V gene (reference sequence). The J segment lost 2 bases and the V segment lost 7 bases, leaving 5 bases of the junction unmatched. This CDR3 spans 14 amino acids. CDR3 nucleotides: TGTGCCAGTACCCGGGGACAGTCCAAAAACATTCAGTACTTC. The encoded protein is CASTRGQSKNIQYF.

The chain employs TRBV3-1 (or the pseudogene TRBV3-2) and TRBJ1-1; no reliable D call. Trimming took off 3 bases at V and 3 bases at J, with 5 bases between the two ends. The CDR3 spans 12 residues. Germline V gene data show CDR1 as LGHDT and CDR2 as YNNKEL (reference sequence). CDR3 sequence reads: CASSHGDTEAFF. CDR3 in DNA: TGTGCCAGCAGCCACGGGGACACTGAAGCTTTCTTT.

The chain combines TRBV4-3 with TRBJ2-3; tentative D call: TRBD2 (7 bases). This CDR3 spans 16 amino acids. Germline-derived CDR1 and CDR2 are LGHNA and YSLEER. With 0 bases removed from V and 5 bases from J, the gap between germline ends came to 15 bases. The DNA of the CDR3 is TGCGCCAGCAGCCAAGAGTCCAGGGGAGGGGTAGATACGCAGTATTTT. Translation: CASSQESRGGVDTQYF.

The CDR3 coding sequence is TGTGCCAGCAGTATCCGACTAGATTCCTTTGAGGAGCAGTTCTTC. Amino acids: CASSIRLDSFEEQFF. The V call is TRBV27, the J call TRBJ2-1, with a possible D match to TRBD2 (6 bases). The CDR3 spans 15 residues. V was clipped by 5 bases and J by 10 bases, with 21 bases between them. Germline V gene data show CDR1 as MNHEY and CDR2 as SMNVEV (reference sequence).

V is TRBV29-1 and J is TRBJ2-3, with 12 nucleotides matching TRBD2. The V gene's germline CDR1 is SQVTM and CDR2 ANQGSEA. With V trimmed by 4 bases and J by 5 bases, 7 bases remained unmatched. The CDR3 covers 15 residues. CDR3 DNA: TGCAGCGTTGGACTAGCGGGGGCCGTGGAAGATACGCAGTATTTT. Translated: CSVGLAGAVEDTQYF.

CDR3 sequence (DNA): TGTGCCAGCAGCTTAGTTTCCGGGGGCTACACCTTC. This codes for CASSLVSGGYTF. The chain links TRBV7-2 to TRBJ1-2; D unresolved. V was cut by 1 base and J by 8 bases, with 8 bases left in between. The CDR3 is 12 amino acids. The germline gives CDR1 SGHTA, CDR2 FQGNSA.

The chain has TRBV6-2 or TRBV6-3 and TRBJ2-3, with TRBD2 matching 10 bases. The germline V gene has CDR1 MNHEY and CDR2 SVGEGT. Trimming at V came to 0 bases and at J to 4 bases, leaving 4 bases not matched to a gene. CDR3 length equals 16 residues. The CDR3 DNA sequence: TGTGCCAGCAGTTACTCGAGCGGGGGGGCGTCAGATACGCAGTATTTT. This gives the protein CASSYSSGGASDTQYF.

The CDR3: CASSSRGSGNTIYF. CDR3 sequence (DNA): TGCGCCAGCAGCTCCAGGGGCTCTGGAAACACCATATATTTT. This chain links TRBV5-1 with TRBJ1-3; tentatively, D is TRBD1 (6 bases). The CDR3 extends over 14 amino acids. From germline, CDR1 is SGHRS and CDR2 YFSETQ. V dropped 3 bases and J dropped 0 bases, with 7 bases sitting between them. Full variable domain (remainder filled in from reference TRBV5-1 and TRBJ1-3): KAGVTQTPRYLIKTRGQQVTLSCSPISGHRSVSWYQQTPGQGLQFLFEYFSETQRNKGNFPGRFSGRQFSNSRSEMNVSTLELGDSALYLCASSSRGSGNTIYFGEGSWLTVV.

The chain couples TRBV11-2 to TRBJ1-2; 7 bases are shared with TRBD1. This CDR3 is 13 amino acids long. The ends lost 5 bases at V and 5 bases at J; junction bases unmatched: 5. The germline V gene encodes CDR1 SGHAT and CDR2 FQNNGV. The CDR3 DNA reads TGTGCCAGCAGCATTCCAGGGGGGTATGGCTACACCTTC. This sequence encodes CASSIPGGYGYTF.

V is TRBV2 and J is TRBJ1-5, with unresolved D. There are 14 residues in the CDR3. The germline V gene encodes CDR1 SNHLY and CDR2 FYNNEI. Trimming cost V 3 bases and J 3 bases, with 9 bases left between them. The DNA for the CDR3 is TGTGCCAGCAGTGATAACAGCAACAATCAGCCCCAGCATTTT. Its translation: CASSDNSNNQPQHF.

The count of this clone is one. J is TRBJ1-1 and V is TRBV5-1; D uncertain. V was clipped by 0 bases and J by 5 bases, with 17 bases between them. Germline V gives CDR1 SGHRS, CDR2 YFSETQ. This CDR3 region has 16 residues. CDR3 bases: TGCGCCAGCAGCTTGGCCGGTTTATCGACACAGACTGAAGCTTTCTTT. It encodes CASSLAGLSTQTEAFF.